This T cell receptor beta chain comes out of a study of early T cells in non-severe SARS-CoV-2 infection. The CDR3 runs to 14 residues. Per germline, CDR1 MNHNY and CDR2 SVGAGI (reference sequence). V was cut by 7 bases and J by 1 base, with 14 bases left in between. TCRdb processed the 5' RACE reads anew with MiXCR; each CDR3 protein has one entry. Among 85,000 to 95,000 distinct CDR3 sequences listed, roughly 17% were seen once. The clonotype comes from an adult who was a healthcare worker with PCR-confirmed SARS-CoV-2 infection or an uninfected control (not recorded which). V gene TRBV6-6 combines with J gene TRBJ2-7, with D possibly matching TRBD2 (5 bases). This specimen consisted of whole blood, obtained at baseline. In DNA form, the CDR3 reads TGTGCCAGCACAGGAGGATTAATTTCCTACGAGCAGTACTTC. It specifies CASTGGLISYEQYF.